The 20 T cell receptor beta chains reported below all come from one sample, sequenced in a study of blood T cell repertoires in COVID-19. TCRdb's copy holds only in-frame clones and misses some; the assay was immunoSEQ multiplex PCR. The repertoire consists of over 80,000 clones, with under 80% occurring once and the leading ten covering roughly 4%. Sequencing was done on a sample of peripheral blood. These receptors all stem from a man aged 70 or older with COVID-19, enrolled during active disease.

For the CDR3, the DNA is TGTGCCAGCAGTATCCCCACCGGGAGGCAGTACTTC. Protein sequence: CASSIPTGRQYF. The chain carries TRBV6-2 or TRBV6-3 and TRBJ2-7; D may be TRBD2 (6 bases). The V gene lost 5 bases and the J gene lost 9 bases, with 14 bases spanning the gap. CDR1 is MNHEY and CDR2 is SVGEGT in the germline V gene. The CDR3 runs 12 residues.

The V call is TRBV24-1, the J call TRBJ2-5, with 8 bases fitting TRBD1. Germline-derived CDR1 and CDR2 are KGHDR and SFDVKD. CDR3 length: 14 residues. Germline trimming cut 4 bases from V and 5 bases from J; bases unmatched to any gene: 5. CDR3 region: CATSETGVLETQYF. CDR3 nucleotide sequence: TGTGCCACCAGTGAGACAGGGGTATTGGAGACCCAGTACTTC.

The chain couples TRBV6-5 to TRBJ2-1; D perhaps matches TRBD2 (6 bases). The CDR3 loop spans 15 amino acids. Germline CDR1 is MNHEY and CDR2 is SVGAGI. With 7 bases removed from V and 2 bases from J, the gap between germline ends came to 15 bases. Written as DNA, the CDR3 is TGTGCCAGCACTCGTGACGGGAGTCCCTACAATGAGCAGTTCTTC. This codes for CASTRDGSPYNEQFF.

The chain has TRBV5-4 and TRBJ2-3; 12 bases match TRBD2. Germline V lookup: CDR1 SGHNT, CDR2 YYREEE (reference sequence). This CDR3 has 16 amino acids. Losses at the gene ends were 5 bases for V and 3 bases for J; bases not matched to a gene: 7. The CDR3 spells CASRPTSGRGTDTQYF. CDR3 nucleotides: TGTGCCAGCAGACCGACTAGCGGGAGAGGAACAGATACGCAGTATTTT. Looking up the rest from reference TRBV5-4 and TRBJ2-3 gives the full variable domain: ETGVTQSPTHLIKTRGQQVTLRCSSQSGHNTVSWYQQALGQGPQFIFQYYREEENGRGNFPPRFSGLQFPNYSSELNVNALELDDSALYLCASRPTSGRGTDTQYFGPGTRLTVL.

This clone was counted between two and nine times. The gene calls are TRBV2 and TRBJ1-4; D not resolved. Trimming shortened V by 2 bases and J by 11 bases, and 21 bases separated the two germline ends. The CDR3 is 16 residues long. CDR1 is SNHLY, CDR2 FYNNEI, per germline. The CDR3 here is CASSETQTSPTAKLFF. The CDR3, as DNA: TGTGCCAGCAGTGAAACACAGACCAGCCCAACGGCGAAACTGTTTTTT. Filled out from reference TRBV2 and TRBJ1-4, the complete variable domain reads EPEVTQTPSHQVTQMGQEVILRCVPISNHLYFYWYRQILGQKVEFLVSFYNNEISEKSEIFDDQFSVERPDGSNFTLKIRSTKLEDSAMYFCASSETQTSPTAKLFFGSGTQLSVL.

This clone was seen a few times. The V and J genes are TRBV3-1 (or the pseudogene TRBV3-2) and TRBJ1-3; D is unresolved. Germline loops: CDR1 LGHDT, CDR2 YNNKEL (reference sequence). There are 12 residues in the CDR3. Trimming pared 7 bases from V and 1 base from J, leaving 5 bases between. CDR3 sequence: CASTPSGNTIYF. The DNA for the CDR3 is TGTGCCAGCACCCCTTCTGGAAACACCATATATTTT.

This chain joins TRBV2 and TRBJ1-5; D perhaps matches TRBD1 (6 bases). Per the germline V gene, CDR1 is SNHLY and CDR2 is FYNNEI. V lost 4 bases and J 3 bases, leaving 13 bases between the germline ends. This CDR3 has 15 amino acids. The CDR3 protein is CASSADTGSNQPQHF. In nucleotides, the CDR3 is TGTGCCAGCAGTGCCGATACAGGGTCCAATCAGCCCCAGCATTTT.

The sample holds a few counts of this clone. J is TRBJ1-5 and V is TRBV19, with D possibly TRBD1 on 6 matching bases. CDR3 size: 15 residues. Germline loops: CDR1 LNHDA, CDR2 SQIVND (reference sequence). Trimming stripped 6 bases from V and 0 bases from J, with 12 bases between. The CDR3 bases are TGTGCCAGTAGCACACAGGGTTATAGCAATCAGCCCCAGCATTTT. It specifies CASSTQGYSNQPQHF.

V usage is TRBV6-1 and J usage is TRBJ1-5, with 10 bases aligning to TRBD1. Germline-derived CDR1 and CDR2 are MNHNS and SASEGT. The CDR3 consists of 16 residues. Trimming took 4 bases from V and 5 from J; bases not matched to a gene: 8. The CDR3 bases are TGTGCCAGCAGTGCCGGACGACAGGGGGCGCATCAGCCCCAGCATTTT. It encodes CASSAGRQGAHQPQHF.

This chain joins TRBV21-1 and TRBJ1-5; the DNA was not used to check the table's D call, TRBD1. TRBV21-1 is designated a pseudogene. This CDR3 contains 15 residues. CDR3 loop: CASTRGQGDGQPQHF. DNA for the CDR3: TGTGCCAGCACAAGGGGACAGGGGGACGGTCAGCCCCAGCATTTT.

The chain employs TRBV7-3 and TRBJ2-3; no definite D call. The CDR3 is 13 amino acids. The V end was cut by 2 bases, the J end by 6 bases, with 9 bases between. CDR1 and CDR2 (germline): SGHTA, FQGTGA. The CDR3 region is CASSLAYPDTQYF. The CDR3 nucleotides are TGTGCCAGCAGCTTAGCCTACCCCGATACGCAGTATTTT.

This chain links TRBV7-9 with TRBJ1-6; D possibly corresponds to TRBD1 (6 bases). Germline V lookup: CDR1 SEHNR, CDR2 FQNEAQ (reference sequence). CDR3 length: 14 amino acids. Trimming removed 4 bases from V and 3 bases from J, with 7 bases in between. The CDR3 nucleotides are TGTGCCAGCAGCTGGACAGTCTATAATTCACCCCTCCACTTT. This translates into CASSWTVYNSPLHF.

V usage is TRBV7-2 and J usage is TRBJ1-1; the D is unclear. Deletions cut 2 bases from V and 0 bases from J, with 7 bases between. The CDR3 extends over 14 amino acids. CDR1 and CDR2 from the germline V gene are SGHTA and FQGNSA. CDR3 residues: CASSLSALNTEAFF. CDR3 DNA: TGTGCCAGCAGCTTATCAGCGCTGAACACTGAAGCTTTCTTT. Drawing the rest from reference TRBV7-2 and TRBJ1-1, the complete variable domain is GAGVSQSPSNKVTEKGKDVELRCDPISGHTALYWYRQSLGQGLEFLIYFQGNSAPDKSGLPSDRFSAERTGGSVSTLTIQRTQQEDSAVYLCASSLSALNTEAFFGQGTRLTVV.

In this sample, this clone turned up a few times. This sequence joins TRBV11-1 and TRBJ2-2; 7 bases line up with TRBD1. Unmatched junction bases numbered 6, after V lost 5 bases and J lost 0 bases. The CDR3 is made up of 16 amino acids. Germline assignment: CDR1 SGHAT and CDR2 FQDESV (reference sequence). The CDR3, as DNA: TGTGCCAGCAGCCGACTCGGGACAGCGAACACCGGGGAGCTGTTTTTT. Translation gives CASSRLGTANTGELFF.

The rearrangement links TRBV19 to TRBJ1-5; a possible D gene is TRBD1 (5 bases). Germline loops: CDR1 LNHDA, CDR2 SQIVND (reference sequence). The CDR3 has 16 residues. Between the trimmed V and J ends, which lost 1 base and 0 bases, there was a span of 10 bases. In DNA, the CDR3 is TGTGCCAGTAGTATAGGGCGACAGTATAGCAATCAGCCCCAGCATTTT. This translates into CASSIGRQYSNQPQHF.

The chain has TRBV2 and TRBJ1-1; weak D call: TRBD1 (5 bases). The V gene lost 2 bases and the J gene lost 5 bases, with 12 bases spanning the gap. The CDR3 is 14 amino acids. The germline gives CDR1 SNHLY, CDR2 FYNNEI. DNA of the CDR3: TGTGCCAGCAGTGAACATAGACAGAGGACTGAAGCTTTCTTT. Its translation is CASSEHRQRTEAFF.

The chain links TRBV7-9 to TRBJ1-4; D ambiguous. Trimming stripped 3 bases from V and 0 bases from J, with 11 bases between. The germline V gene encodes CDR1 SEHNR and CDR2 FQNEAQ (reference sequence). The CDR3 is made up of 16 amino acids. The CDR3 spells CASSFPVSTTNEKLFF. CDR3 DNA: TGTGCCAGCAGCTTCCCCGTTAGTACAACTAATGAAAAACTGTTTTTT.

The chain uses TRBV19 and TRBJ2-3; 10 bases align to TRBD2. The length of the CDR3 is 16 residues. The germline CDR1 and CDR2 sequences are LNHDA and SQIVND (reference sequence). J lost 5 bases, V lost 7 bases, and 12 bases had no gene match. The CDR3 here is CASTQGLAGVRDTQYF. CDR3 sequence (DNA): TGTGCCAGTACCCAAGGGCTAGCGGGAGTAAGAGATACGCAGTATTTT.

The V call is TRBV14, the J call TRBJ1-5; 8 bases fit TRBD1. Looked up from germline, CDR1 is SGHDN and CDR2 is FVKESK. The CDR3 loop spans 13 amino acids. After removal of 4 bases from V and 4 bases from J, the junction contained 0 bases not matched to a gene. The CDR3 protein is CASSRTGNQPQHF. DNA for the CDR3: TGTGCCAGCAGCCGGACAGGGAATCAGCCCCAGCATTTT.

This CDR3 is CASRLGQAGTQYF. CDR3 DNA: TGTGCCAGCAGATTGGGACAGGCAGGGACCCAGTACTTC. V is TRBV27 and J is TRBJ2-5, with 8 bases identical to TRBD1. V lost 6 bases and J lost 7; bases outside the gene matches: 7. Germline V gives CDR1 MNHEY, CDR2 SMNVEV (reference sequence). This CDR3 spans 13 amino acids.